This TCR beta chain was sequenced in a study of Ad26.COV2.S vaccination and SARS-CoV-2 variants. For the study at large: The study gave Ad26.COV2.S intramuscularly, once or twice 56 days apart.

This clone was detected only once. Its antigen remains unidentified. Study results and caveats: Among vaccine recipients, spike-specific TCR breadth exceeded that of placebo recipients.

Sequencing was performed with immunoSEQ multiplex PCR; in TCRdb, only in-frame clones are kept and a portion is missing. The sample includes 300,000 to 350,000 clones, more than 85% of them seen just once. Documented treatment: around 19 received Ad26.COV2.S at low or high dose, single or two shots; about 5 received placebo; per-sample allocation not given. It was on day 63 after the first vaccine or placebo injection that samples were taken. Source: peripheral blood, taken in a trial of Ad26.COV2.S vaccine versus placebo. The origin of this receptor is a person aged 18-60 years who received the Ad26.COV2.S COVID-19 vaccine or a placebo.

CDR3 residues: CASSQEDDRIYGYTF. The CDR3 DNA sequence: TGTGCCAGCAGCCAAGAGGATGACAGGATCTATGGCTACACCTTC. This chain uses TRBV14 with TRBJ1-2; the D gene is possibly TRBD1 (6 bases). Germline V gene sequence: CDR1 SGHDN, CDR2 FVKESK. Trimming left V 0 bases short and J 4 bases short, with 12 bases between. There are 15 residues in the CDR3.